Here is one TCR beta chain with its context. The antigen remains undetermined. These data belong to a study of blood T cells in healthy people across ages. The ends lost 5 bases at V and 9 bases at J; junction bases unmatched: 12. Germline V gene data show CDR1 as SGHNT and CDR2 as YENEEA. The CDR3 consists of 15 residues. Then a second PCR, running roughly 6 to 11 cycles, was carried out with a sample-barcoded 5' primer and a J-beta primer mix. TCRdb re-called the 5' RACE reads through MiXCR, storing one row per CDR3 protein. The table shows approximately 600,000 distinct CDR3 sequences, with about 53% occurring only once. There were at least 6 micrograms of total RNA extracted from every sample. General study results and limits: Expanded clonotype changes were possibly confounded by unknown donor CMV status.

This TCR was recovered from a man aged 55-75 years in good health. Material for sequencing was blood. The V call is TRBV11-3, the J call TRBJ2-1; TRBD2 aligns across 8 bases. The DNA of the CDR3 is TGTGCCAGCAGCCTGAGCGGGGGAGGAGTCGGTGAGCAGTTCTTC. Amino acid sequence: CASSLSGGGVGEQFF.